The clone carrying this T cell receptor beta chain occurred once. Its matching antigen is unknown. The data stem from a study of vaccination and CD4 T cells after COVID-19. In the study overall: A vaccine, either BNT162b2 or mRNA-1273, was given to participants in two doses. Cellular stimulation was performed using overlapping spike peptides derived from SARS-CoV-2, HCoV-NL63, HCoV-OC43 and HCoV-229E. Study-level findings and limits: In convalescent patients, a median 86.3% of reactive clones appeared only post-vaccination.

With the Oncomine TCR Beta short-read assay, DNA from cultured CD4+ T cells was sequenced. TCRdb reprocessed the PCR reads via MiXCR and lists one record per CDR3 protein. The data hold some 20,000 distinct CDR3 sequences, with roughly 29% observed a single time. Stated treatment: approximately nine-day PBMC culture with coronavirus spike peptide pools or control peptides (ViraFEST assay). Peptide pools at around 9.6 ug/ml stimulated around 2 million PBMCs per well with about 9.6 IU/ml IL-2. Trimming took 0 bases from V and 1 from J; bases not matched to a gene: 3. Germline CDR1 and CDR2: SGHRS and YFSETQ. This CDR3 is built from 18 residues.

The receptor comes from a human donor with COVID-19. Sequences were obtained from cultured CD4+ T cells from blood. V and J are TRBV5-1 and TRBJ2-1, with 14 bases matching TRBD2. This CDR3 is CASSLGLAGGRSYNEQFF. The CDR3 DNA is TGCGCCAGCAGCTTGGGACTAGCGGGGGGGCGATCCTACAATGAGCAGTTCTTC.